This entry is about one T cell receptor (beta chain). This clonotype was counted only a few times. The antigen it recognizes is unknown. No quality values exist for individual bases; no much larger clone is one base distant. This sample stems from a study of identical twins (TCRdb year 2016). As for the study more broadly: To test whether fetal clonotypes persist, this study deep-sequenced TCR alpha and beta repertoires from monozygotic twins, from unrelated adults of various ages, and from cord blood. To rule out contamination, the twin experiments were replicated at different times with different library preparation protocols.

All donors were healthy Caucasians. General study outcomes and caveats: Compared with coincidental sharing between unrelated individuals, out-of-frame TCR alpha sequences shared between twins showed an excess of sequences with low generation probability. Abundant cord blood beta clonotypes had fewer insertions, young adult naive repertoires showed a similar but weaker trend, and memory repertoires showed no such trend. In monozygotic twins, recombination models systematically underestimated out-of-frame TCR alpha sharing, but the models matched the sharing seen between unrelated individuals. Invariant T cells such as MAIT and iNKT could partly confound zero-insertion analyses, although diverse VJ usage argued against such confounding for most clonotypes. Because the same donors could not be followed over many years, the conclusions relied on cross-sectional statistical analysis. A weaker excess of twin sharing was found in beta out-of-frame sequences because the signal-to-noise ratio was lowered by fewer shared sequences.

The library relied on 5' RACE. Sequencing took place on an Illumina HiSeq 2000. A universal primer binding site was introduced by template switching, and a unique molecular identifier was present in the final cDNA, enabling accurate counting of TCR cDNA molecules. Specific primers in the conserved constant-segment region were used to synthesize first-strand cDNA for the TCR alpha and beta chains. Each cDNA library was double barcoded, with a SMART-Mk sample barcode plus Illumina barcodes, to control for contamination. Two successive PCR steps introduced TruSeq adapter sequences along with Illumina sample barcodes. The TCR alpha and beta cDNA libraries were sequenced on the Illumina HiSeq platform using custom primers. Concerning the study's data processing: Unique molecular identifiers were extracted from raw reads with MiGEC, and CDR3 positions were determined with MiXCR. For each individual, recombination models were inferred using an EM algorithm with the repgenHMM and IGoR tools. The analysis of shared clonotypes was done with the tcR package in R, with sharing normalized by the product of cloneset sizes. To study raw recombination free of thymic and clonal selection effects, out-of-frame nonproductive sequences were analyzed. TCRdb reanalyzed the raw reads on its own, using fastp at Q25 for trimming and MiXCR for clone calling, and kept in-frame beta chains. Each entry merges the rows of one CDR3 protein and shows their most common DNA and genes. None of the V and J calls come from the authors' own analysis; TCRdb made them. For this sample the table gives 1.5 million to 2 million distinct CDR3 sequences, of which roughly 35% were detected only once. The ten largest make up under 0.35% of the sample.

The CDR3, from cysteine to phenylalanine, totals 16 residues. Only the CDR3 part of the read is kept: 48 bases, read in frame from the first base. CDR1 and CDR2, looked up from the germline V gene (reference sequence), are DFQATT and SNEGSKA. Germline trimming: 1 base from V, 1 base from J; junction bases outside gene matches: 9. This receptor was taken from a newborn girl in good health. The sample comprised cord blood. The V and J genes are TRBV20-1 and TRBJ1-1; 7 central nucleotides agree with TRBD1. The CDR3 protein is CSARVISGTENTEAFF. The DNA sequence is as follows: TGCAGTGCTAGAGTTATTTCCGGGACAGAGAACACTGAAGCTTTCTTT.